Listed below are T cell receptor beta chains from one sample, sequenced in a study of cytomegalovirus exposure and HLA in healthy donors. Sequencing was performed with immunoSEQ multiplex PCR; in TCRdb, only in-frame clones are kept and a portion is missing. The sample consists of 150,000 to 180,000 clones, just over 85% of them appearing once. The sample comprised PBMCs. These receptors all stem from a human donor in good health. The CDR3 runs from the conserved cysteine through the conserved F or W. The order of the fields is J gene, V gene, D gene, clone size, CDR3 DNA, CDR3 protein. The D gene is left open where the match is weak. Size is stated for part of the rows, as once, few or many counts, or as a class when the clone is expanded.

TRBJ2-2 | TRBV5-1 | TRBD2 | NA | TGCGCCAGCAGCTTGGGGGGACTAGCGGGAGGATTTTCGAACACCGGGGAGCTGTTTTTT | CASSLGGLAGGFSNTGELFF
TRBJ2-7 | TRBV6-1 | NA | few | TGTGCCAGCAGCGCTAGTATGACTTACGAGCAGTACTTC | CASSASMTYEQYF
TRBJ2-1 | TRBV7-8 | TRBD2 | NA | TGTGCCAGCAGCTCGCGGGAGGGCCTCGATGAGCAGTTCTTC | CASSSREGLDEQFF
TRBJ1-5 | TRBV6-7 | NA | NA | TGTGCCACAGGGTTGGAGAAAGATCAGCCCCAGCATTTT | CATGLEKDQPQHF
TRBJ2-1 | TRBV9 | TRBD1 | NA | TGTGCCAGCAGCGTCCGGGACAGGGGGCACAATGAGCAGTTCTTC | CASSVRDRGHNEQFF
TRBJ2-7 | TRBV28 | NA | NA | TGTGCCAGCAGTCCCCCACTCTCGGTTCTAGTGAGCCACGAGCAGTACTTC | CASSPPLSVLVSHEQYF
TRBJ1-2 | TRBV5-1 | NA | NA | TGCGCCAGCAGCTTGGAAACGGGGTCCTATGGCTACACCTTC | CASSLETGSYGYTF
TRBJ2-1 | TRBV7-3 | TRBD2 | NA | TGTGCCAGCAGCTTAAAACTAGCGAACTCCTACAATGAGCAGTTCTTC | CASSLKLANSYNEQFF
TRBJ2-2 | TRBV5-1 | NA | NA | TGCGCCAGCAGCTTGACCGGGAACGGGGAGCTGTTTTTT | CASSLTGNGELFF
TRBJ2-6 | TRBV2 | TRBD1 | NA | TGTGCCAGCAGTGGAGGGCAGGGGGCTAAATTCCTCTCTGGGGCCAACGTCCTGACTTTC | CASSGGQGAKFLSGANVLTF
TRBJ2-1 | TRBV7-2 | NA | NA | TGTGCCAGCAGCCCCCAAGGGGTCTCTCATAATGAGCAGTTCTTC | CASSPQGVSHNEQFF
TRBJ2-3 | TRBV7-6 | TRBD2 | NA | TGTGCCAGCAGTTCCCCGGGACTAGGAGGTTCCGATACGCAGTATTTT | CASSSPGLGGSDTQYF
TRBJ2-7 | TRBV27 | NA | NA | TGTGCCAGCAGTCTCCGTCCAGGGGACCTCACGGACTACGAGCAGTACTTC | CASSLRPGDLTDYEQYF
TRBJ2-2 | TRBV7-8 | NA | NA | TGTGCCAGCACCACAGGCAGCCACACCGGGGAGCTGTTTTTT | CASTTGSHTGELFF
TRBJ2-7 | TRBV18 | NA | few | TGTGCCAGCTCACCCCGGCAGGGCGTCTACGAGCAGTACTTC | CASSPRQGVYEQYF
TRBJ2-7 | TRBV18 | NA | NA | TGTGCCAGCTCACGGATTAGCACAGGTGGCTCCTACGAGCAGTACTTC | CASSRISTGGSYEQYF
TRBJ1-1 | TRBV5-1 | TRBD1 | NA | TGCGCCAGCAGCTACTACGGACAGGCGGACACTGAAGCTTTCTTT | CASSYYGQADTEAFF
TRBJ2-1 | TRBV18 | TRBD2 | NA | TGTGCCAGCTCCCCAGCGGGGTCTACCTACAATGAGCAGTTCTTC | CASSPAGSTYNEQFF
TRBJ1-1 | TRBV5-1 | NA | NA | TGCGCCAGCAGCTTGGGGCCGGGTAACACTGAAGCTTTCTTT | CASSLGPGNTEAFF
TRBJ2-5 | TRBV7-8 | NA | NA | TGTGCCAGCACCTGGAACAGTCAAGAGACCCAGTACTTC | CASTWNSQETQYF
TRBJ2-5 | TRBV4-2 | TRBD2 | NA | TGTGCCAGCAGCCAAGACGGGAGACTAGCGGGAGGCGGGATCCAAGAGACCCAGTACTTC | CASSQDGRLAGGGIQETQYF
TRBJ1-5 | TRBV14 | TRBD1 | few | TGTGCCAGCAGCCAGACAGGGATGGAGCAGCCCCAGCATTTT | CASSQTGMEQPQHF
TRBJ2-7 | TRBV18 | NA | NA | TGTGCCAGCTCACCCAGGGCGGTCTACGAGCAGTACTTC | CASSPRAVYEQYF
TRBJ2-5 | TRBV9 | TRBD2 | NA | TGTGCCAGCAGCGTCTTATCTAGCGGGGGAAACCAAGAGACCCAGTACTTC | CASSVLSSGGNQETQYF
TRBJ2-1 | TRBV27 | TRBD1 | NA | TGTGCCAGCAGTTTATTGGGACAGGGGGCCTCGAATGAGCAGTTCTTC | CASSLLGQGASNEQFF
TRBJ2-3 | TRBV28 | TRBD2 | NA | TGTGCCAGCAGTTCAAACAGGGGACTAGCCGATGCAGATACGCAGTATTTT | CASSSNRGLADADTQYF
TRBJ1-2 | TRBV5-4 | NA | NA | TGTGCCAGCAGCTTGGGCAGGGGTCTCCCGGTGGGCTACACCTTC | CASSLGRGLPVGYTF
TRBJ1-1 | TRBV16 | NA | NA | TGTGCCAGCAGCCCCTCCATGCCAGGGAAGGTAGCTTTCTTT | CASSPSMPGKVAFF
TRBJ2-1 | TRBV5-1 | NA | NA | TGCGCCAGCAGCTTACCGGTCATCTCCTACAATGAGCAGTTCTTC | CASSLPVISYNEQFF
TRBJ1-1 | TRBV15 | NA | NA | TGTGCCACCAGCAGAGGGGACACTCCGAACACTGAAGCTTTCTTT | CATSRGDTPNTEAFF
TRBJ1-5 | TRBV9 | TRBD1 | few | TGTGCCAGCAGCGTAGCTGACAGGGGCAAAGTACATTTT | CASSVADRGKVHF
TRBJ2-1 | TRBV28 | TRBD2 | NA | TGTGCCAGCAGTTTTCCTAGCGGGAGATCCGATGAGCAGTTCTTC | CASSFPSGRSDEQFF
TRBJ2-7 | TRBV7-8 | TRBD1 | NA | TGTGCCAGCAGCCGCACGGGACAGACCACTTACTACGAGCAGTACTTC | CASSRTGQTTYYEQYF